The 10 T cell receptor beta chains listed next were all sequenced from one sample in a study of CD8 T cells in ankylosing spondylitis. One entry per CDR3 protein results from TCRdb running MiXCR on the 5' RACE reads. This sample has 250,000 or so distinct CDR3 sequences, with about 24% found just once. The specimen sequenced was blood, either unsorted or a sorted T cell fraction (not recorded which). These receptors were obtained from a male donor with ankylosing spondylitis or in good health (not recorded which).

The rearrangement uses TRBV5-1 and TRBJ2-5, with D unresolved. Germline V gene sequence: CDR1 SGHRS, CDR2 YFSETQ. V dropped 3 bases and J dropped 1 base, with 10 bases sitting between them. The CDR3 spans 14 residues. CDR3 DNA: TGCGCCAGCAGCTCGAGCCGCGCCCAAGAGACCCAGTACTTC. Its protein product is CASSSSRAQETQYF.

This clonotype was counted ten times or more. The rearrangement uses TRBV6-2 or TRBV6-3 and TRBJ2-2; no reliable D call. The CDR3 sequence is 11 residues long. V was clipped by 2 bases and J by 6 bases, with 1 base between them. In germline, CDR1 is MNHEY, CDR2 SVGEGT. CDR3 loop: CASSYPGELFF. The CDR3 nucleotides are TGTGCCAGCAGTTACCCCGGGGAGCTGTTTTTT.

The V and J genes are TRBV20-1 and TRBJ1-4, with TRBD1 as a possible D gene (6 bases). In germline, CDR1 is DFQATT, CDR2 SNEGSKA (reference sequence). There are 13 residues in the CDR3. The V end lost 2 bases, the J end lost 8 bases, and 12 bases lay between the germline ends. The CDR3 here is CSARSRGEEKLFF. The CDR3 DNA reads as TGCAGTGCTAGATCCAGGGGTGAAGAAAAACTGTTTTTT.

This clonotype has ten or more counts. The chain joins TRBV20-1 to TRBJ2-1, with D unresolved. Trimming shortened V by 3 bases and J by 9 bases, and 6 bases separated the two germline ends. Germline CDR1 is DFQATT and CDR2 is SNEGSKA (reference sequence). This CDR3 comprises 10 residues. DNA of the CDR3: TGCAGTGCTAGTAGAAGTGAGCAGTTCTTC. Amino acid sequence: CSASRSEQFF.

This chain joins TRBV10-3 and TRBJ1-1; D may be TRBD1 (5 bases). Trimming cost V 7 bases and J 5 bases, with 20 bases left between them. Germline V gene data show CDR1 as ENHRY and CDR2 as SYGVKD. The CDR3 spans 15 residues. CDR3: CAITPTGELATEAFF. The CDR3 DNA sequence: TGTGCCATCACTCCAACAGGAGAGTTAGCGACTGAAGCTTTCTTT.

This clonotype was observed a single time. This chain joins TRBV12-3 or TRBV12-4 and TRBJ2-5; D is uncertain. The CDR3 runs to 13 residues. V was shortened by 3 bases and J by 3 bases, with 8 bases between the two germline ends. The CDR3 here is CASSFLSKETQYF. The CDR3 DNA follows: TGTGCCAGCAGTTTTCTATCTAAAGAGACCCAGTACTTC.

This clonotype has more than one count but fewer than ten. The chain recombines TRBV20-1 with TRBJ1-4; possible D gene TRBD1, 6 bases. Trimming left V 4 bases short and J 1 base short, with 16 bases between. The CDR3 covers 16 residues. Germline-derived CDR1 and CDR2 are DFQATT and SNEGSKA (reference sequence). CDR3 sequence reads: CSANPGALGTNEKLFF. The CDR3 nucleotides read TGCAGTGCTAACCCAGGGGCACTCGGAACTAATGAAAAACTGTTTTTT.

This clonotype came up many times. This chain connects TRBV20-1 to TRBJ1-1, with D perhaps matching TRBD1 (6 bases). Trimming removed 2 bases at V and 4 bases at J, with 11 bases between. The CDR3 spans 13 residues. Looked up from germline, CDR1 is DFQATT and CDR2 is SNEGSKA (reference sequence). The CDR3 reads CSARTGRGTEAFF. The CDR3 coding sequence is TGCAGTGCTAGAACAGGGAGGGGCACTGAAGCTTTCTTT.

The CDR3, as DNA: TGTGCCAGCAGTGAAGTAAGAACTGAGCAGTTCTTC. It specifies CASSEVRTEQFF. This chain links TRBV6-1 with TRBJ2-1; unclear D gene. CDR3 length: 12 residues. Between the trimmed V and J ends, which lost 1 base and 9 bases, there was a span of 7 bases. Germline CDR1 and CDR2: MNHNS and SASEGT.

The table lists this clonotype with many counts. The genes are TRBV7-8 and TRBJ2-2, with 7 bases matching TRBD1. Losses at the gene ends were 4 bases for V and 1 base for J; bases not matched to a gene: 3. CDR1 SGHVS and CDR2 FQNEAQ come from the germline V gene. This CDR3 comprises 15 residues. CDR3 in DNA: TGTGCCAGCAGCTCACGACAGGGGAACACCGGGGAGCTGTTTTTT. This gives the protein CASSSRQGNTGELFF.